One and the same sample provided the 2 T cell receptor beta chains below, sequenced in a study of blood T cells in healthy people across ages (dated by TCRdb to between 2014 and 2017). The library relied on 5' RACE. TCRdb names Illumina HiSeq 2500 as the instrument used. A second PCR of about 6 to 12 cycles was performed with a sample-barcoded 5' primer and a J-beta primer mix. The raw public data were reprocessed by TCRdb itself: fastp quality trimming at Q25, MiXCR clonotype calling, in-frame beta chains only. Rows with a matching CDR3 protein are joined into one entry that keeps the most common DNA and genes. Within this sample are 1.5 million to 2 million distinct CDR3 sequences, with 28% of them counted one time only. 6.5% to 8.5% of the sample is in the top ten clones. Material for sequencing was blood. The receptor source for this set is a young woman in good health.

Details on this clonotype: At one end the junction does not follow the germline gene, possibly because of a read error. V usage is TRBV19 and J usage is TRBJ1-5, with TRBD1 as a possible D gene (6 bases). CDR1 and CDR2 from the germline V gene are LNHDA and SQIVND (reference sequence). The CDR3 loop spans 15 amino acids. DNA of the CDR3: TGTGCCATTAGTTCCCGGGACATCGGCAATCAGCCCCAGCATTTT. Its translation is CAISSRDIGNQPQHF.

V usage is TRBV5-5 and J usage is TRBJ1-2, with 8 nucleotides matching TRBD1. After removal of 4 bases from V and 8 bases from J, the junction contained 7 bases not matched to a gene. Germline CDR1 and CDR2: SGHKS and YYEKEE (reference sequence). The length of the CDR3 is 13 residues. CDR3 in DNA: TGTGCCAGCAGCGTCGGACAGGGTGGAGGCTACACCTTC. Protein sequence: CASSVGQGGGYTF.